The 2 T cell receptor beta chains reported below all come from one sample, sequenced in a study of human T cells and chemical hapten exposure. Documented time point: pre-sensitization, week 0. Sample treatment: therapeutic diphenylcyclopropenone sensitization with weekly scalp DPC. TCRdb used MiXCR to reprocess the RACE reads, holding one entry per CDR3 protein. This table has approximately 260,000 distinct CDR3 sequences, around 7% appearing once. This specimen was whole blood, taken in connection with sensitization to the hapten diphenylcyclopropenone (DPC). The receptors come from a young man with alopecia areata. Some clones in this sample may be carry-over from other donors' samples.

This clonotype was counted at least ten times. Here the CDR3 DNA reads TGTGCCAGCAGCACCCAAAACAGGGGTCAAGAGCAGTACTTC. The encoded protein is CASSTQNRGQEQYF. V is TRBV12-3 or TRBV12-4 and J is TRBJ2-7, with TRBD1 matching over 7 bases. V was clipped by 6 bases and J by 7 bases; unmatched bases: 12. The CDR3 runs to 14 residues.

This clonotype was picked up a small number of times. V gene TRBV7-2 combines with J gene TRBJ2-5; unclear D gene. The CDR3 sequence is 15 residues long. Germline V CDR1 and CDR2: SGHTA, FQGNSA. With 8 bases removed from V and 1 base from J, the gap between germline ends came to 17 bases. CDR3 protein: CASLKSGRFQETQYF. CDR3 bases: TGTGCCAGCCTCAAATCCGGACGTTTCCAAGAGACCCAGTACTTC.